What follows describes a single TCR beta chain. The antigen is undetermined. This sample stems from a study of T cell repertoires in cytomegalovirus infection. About the research overall: It was the public TCR beta signatures that indicated both CMV infection and matching HLA type. Study results and limitations: The ex vivo response was dominated by HLA-C-restricted CMV-specific TCR beta clonotypes.

Germline V gene lookup returns CDR1 MGHDK and CDR2 SYGVNS. CDR3 size: 16 residues. Trimming took off 6 bases at V and 1 base at J, with 18 bases between the two ends. TCRdb processed the reads anew with MiXCR; each CDR3 protein has one entry. The sample has some 560,000 distinct CDR3 sequences, approximately 40% seen once. The TCR originated in a human donor in good health (CMV status not recorded). Some clones in this sample may be carry-over from other donors' samples. J is TRBJ2-5 and V is TRBV25-1; D possibly corresponds to TRBD1 (5 bases). The material sequenced was cultured PBMCs, taken from culture after CMV antigen stimulation. CDR3: CASSAGWTSSQETQYF. In nucleotides, the CDR3 is TGTGCCAGCAGCGCTGGGTGGACATCCTCCCAAGAGACCCAGTACTTC.